This T cell receptor (beta chain) originates from a study of shared clonotypes between healthy human individuals. Study findings and constraints: All-four-donor shared clonotypes had higher generation probabilities than non-shared clonotypes did.

The ends lost 4 bases at V and 4 bases at J; junction bases unmatched: 8. The CDR3 totals 16 residues. CDR1 is MNHEY and CDR2 is SVGAGI in the germline V gene. Replicate PCRs from sorted subsets contained roughly 220 ng DNA, which is around 30,000 T cell genomes. The protocol was immunoSEQ multiplex PCR, while the TCRdb copy is restricted to in-frame clones and leaves out a portion. This sample has approximately 1,000,000 clones, with approximately 80% found just once. Every donor was a Caucasian adult from Nashville, Tennessee. Details on this clone: Its antigen is not known.

The material sequenced was memory CD4+ T cells from PBMCs. Subset: CD45RA-negative fraction. The TCR sequence derives from a man aged 18 to 29 in good health. Some clones in this sample may be carry-over from other donors' samples. The genes are TRBV6-5 and TRBJ2-2; 8 bases fit TRBD2. The CDR3 DNA is TGTGCCAGCAGTTTCTCGGGAGGGCTGGGCACCGGGGAGCTGTTTTTT. Translating gives CASSFSGGLGTGELFF.